Many counts were recorded for the clone carrying this TCR beta chain. Its matching antigen is unknown. Germline and junction disagree at one end, which may indicate a read error. One entry per CDR3 protein results from TCRdb running MiXCR on the RT-PCR reads. The table has roughly 700,000 distinct CDR3 sequences, about 14% seen once. The data were obtained in a study of response to subunit inactivated influenza vaccine. CDR1 and CDR2 (germline): SGHRS, YFSETQ. The CDR3 is 15 amino acids. Study conclusions and caveats: New T cells are recruited in small numbers by each seasonal influenza vaccination, according to the authors' suggestion.

The specimen was PBMCs from blood, collected around 15 days before vaccination. The receptor comes from a man in his fifties who received an inactivated influenza vaccine. The rearrangement links TRBV5-1 to TRBJ2-1; D is undetermined. CDR3 nucleotides: TGTGCCAGCAGCTTGGCACTTAGCTCCTACAATGAGCAGTTCTTC. It translates to CASSLALSSYNEQFF.